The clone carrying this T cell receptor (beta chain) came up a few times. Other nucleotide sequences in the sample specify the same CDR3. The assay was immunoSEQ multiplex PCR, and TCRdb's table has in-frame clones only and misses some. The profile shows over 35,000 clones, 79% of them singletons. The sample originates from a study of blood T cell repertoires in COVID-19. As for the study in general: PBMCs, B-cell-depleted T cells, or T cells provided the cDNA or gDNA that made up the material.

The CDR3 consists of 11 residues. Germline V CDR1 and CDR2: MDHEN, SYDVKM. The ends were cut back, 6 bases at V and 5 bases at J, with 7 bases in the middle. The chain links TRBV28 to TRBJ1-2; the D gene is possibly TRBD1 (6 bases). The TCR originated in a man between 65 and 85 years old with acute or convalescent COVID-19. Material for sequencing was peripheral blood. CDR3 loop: CASSRGYGYTF. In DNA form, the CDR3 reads TGTGCCAGCAGCAGGGGTTATGGCTACACCTTC.